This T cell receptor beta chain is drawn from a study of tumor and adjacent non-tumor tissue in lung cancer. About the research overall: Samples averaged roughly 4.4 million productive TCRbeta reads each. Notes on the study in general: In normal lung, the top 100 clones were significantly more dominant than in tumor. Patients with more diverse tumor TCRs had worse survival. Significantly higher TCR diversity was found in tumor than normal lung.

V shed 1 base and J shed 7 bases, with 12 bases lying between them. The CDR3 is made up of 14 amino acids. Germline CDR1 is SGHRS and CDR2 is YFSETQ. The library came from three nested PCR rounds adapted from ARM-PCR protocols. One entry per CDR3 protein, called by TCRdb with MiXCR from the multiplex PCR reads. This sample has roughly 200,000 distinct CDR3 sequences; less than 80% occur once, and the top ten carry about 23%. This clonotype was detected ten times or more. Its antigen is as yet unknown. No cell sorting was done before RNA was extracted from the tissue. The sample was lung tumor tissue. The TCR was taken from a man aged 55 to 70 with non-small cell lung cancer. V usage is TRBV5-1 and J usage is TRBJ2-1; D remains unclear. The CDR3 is CASSLRLSQNEQFF. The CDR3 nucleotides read TGCGCCAGCAGCTTGCGTCTGTCGCAGAATGAGCAGTTCTTC.